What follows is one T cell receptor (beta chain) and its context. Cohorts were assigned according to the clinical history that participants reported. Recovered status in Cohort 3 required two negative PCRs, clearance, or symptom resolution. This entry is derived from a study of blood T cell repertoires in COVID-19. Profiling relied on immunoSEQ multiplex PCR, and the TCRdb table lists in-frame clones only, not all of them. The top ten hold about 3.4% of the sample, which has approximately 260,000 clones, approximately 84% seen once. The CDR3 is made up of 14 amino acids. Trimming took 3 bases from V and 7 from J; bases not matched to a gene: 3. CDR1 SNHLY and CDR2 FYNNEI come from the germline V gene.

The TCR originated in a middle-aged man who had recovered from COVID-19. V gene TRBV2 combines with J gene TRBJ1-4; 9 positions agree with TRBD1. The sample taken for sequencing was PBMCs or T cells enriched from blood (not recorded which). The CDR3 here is CASSEGTGSEKLFF. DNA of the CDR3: TGTGCCAGCAGTGAGGGGACAGGGTCTGAAAAACTGTTTTTT.